This entry lists 14 T cell receptor beta chains sequenced from one sample in a study of T-cell reconstitution after alpha-beta-depleted transplantation in children. As it was prepared, the TCRbeta library received unique molecular identifiers. TCRdb fed the PCR reads into MiXCR, producing one record per CDR3 protein. The sample consists of hundreds of thousands of distinct CDR3 sequences, under 15% of them appearing once. Source: PBMCs, mostly from graft donor cells, taken 360 days after TCRalphabeta/CD19-depleted stem cell transplant. The receptor set was obtained from a male patient younger than 18 who had a stem cell transplant for acute myeloid leukemia, so the T cells may come from the graft donor.

The V call is TRBV7-8, the J call TRBJ2-7; tentative D call: TRBD1 (6 bases). This CDR3 has 15 residues. CDR1 is SGHVS and CDR2 is FQNEAQ in the germline V gene. V was cut by 6 bases and J by 6 bases, with 21 bases left in between. The CDR3 coding sequence is TGTGCCAGCAGGCGCATTCAAGGGGGAGTCTTCGAGCAGTACTTC. Encoded protein: CASRRIQGGVFEQYF.

This clonotype occurred many times. This rearrangement joins TRBV27 to TRBJ2-7, with TRBD2 as a possible D gene (6 bases). V dropped 6 bases and J dropped 4 bases, with 10 bases sitting between them. The CDR3 totals 12 residues. Germline V lookup: CDR1 MNHEY, CDR2 SMNVEV (reference sequence). CDR3 coding DNA: TGTGCCAGCAGCACCGCGGGGTACGAGCAGTACTTC. Its translation is CASSTAGYEQYF.

The sample holds a few counts of this clonotype. The chain has TRBV18 and TRBJ2-5; D possibly corresponds to TRBD1 (6 bases). CDR3 length equals 15 residues. Looked up from germline, CDR1 is KGHSH and CDR2 is LQKENI. The V gene lost 4 bases and the J gene lost 3 bases, with 15 bases spanning the gap. CDR3 nucleotide sequence: TGTGCCAGCTCACTTCAGGGGAAGGGGGAAGAGACCCAGTACTTC. It codes for CASSLQGKGEETQYF.

This clonotype was seen once. The chain uses TRBV18 and TRBJ2-7; D gene unclear. The CDR3 loop spans 18 amino acids. Deletions cut 1 base from V and 0 bases from J, with 19 bases between. CDR1 is KGHSH and CDR2 is LQKENI in the germline V gene. Written as DNA, the CDR3 is TGTGCCAGCTCACCACTTCCTCCCGGATTTTACGACTCCTACGAGCAGTACTTC. Its translation: CASSPLPPGFYDSYEQYF. The full variable domain, with the rest looked up from reference TRBV18 and TRBJ2-7, is NAGVMQNPRHLVRRRGQEARLRCSPMKGHSHVYWYRQLPEEGLKFMVYLQKENIIDESGMPKERFSAEFPKEGPSILRIQQVVRGDSAAYFCASSPLPPGFYDSYEQYFGPGTRLTVT.

This chain connects TRBV5-1 to TRBJ2-7; D unresolved. CDR3 length: 14 amino acids. Germline lookup yields CDR1 SGHRS and CDR2 YFSETQ. V was shortened by 0 bases and J by 3 bases, with 10 bases between the two germline ends. CDR3 nucleotides: TGCGCCAGCAGCTTGGGTGTTAGCTACTACGAGCAGTACTTC. Translating gives CASSLGVSYYEQYF. The variable domain in full, completed from reference TRBV5-1 and TRBJ2-7, reads KAGVTQTPRYLIKTRGQQVTLSCSPISGHRSVSWYQQTPGQGLQFLFEYFSETQRNKGNFPGRFSGRQFSNSRSEMNVSTLELGDSALYLCASSLGVSYYEQYFGPGTRLTVT.

This clonotype was observed a handful of times. The chain recombines TRBV15 with TRBJ1-5; a possible D gene is TRBD1 (5 bases). The CDR3 has 17 amino acids. Germline-derived CDR1 and CDR2 are LNHNV and YYDKDF (reference sequence). Trimming removed 3 bases from V and 0 bases from J, with 15 bases in between. CDR3 sequence (DNA): TGTGCCACCAGCAGCTTGGGACCTCCGCATAGCAATCAGCCCCAGCATTTT. Translation gives CATSSLGPPHSNQPQHF.

This clonotype has more than one count but fewer than ten. The chain carries TRBV5-1 and TRBJ2-7; 11 bases agree with TRBD2. Per the germline V gene, CDR1 is SGHRS and CDR2 is YFSETQ. The V and J ends lost 4 bases and 7 bases, in that order; junction bases with no gene match: 7. CDR3 length: 14 residues. CDR3 amino acids: CASSPGLAEGEQYF. The CDR3 coding sequence is TGCGCCAGCAGCCCGGGACTAGCGGAAGGTGAGCAGTACTTC.

This clonotype was observed a few times. The genes are TRBV11-1 and TRBJ2-1, with TRBD1 matching 11 bases. V shed 5 bases, J shed 8 bases, and the junction held 17 bases outside the gene matches. CDR3 length: 18 residues. Germline CDR1 SGHAT, CDR2 FQDESV (reference sequence). The CDR3 nucleotides read TGTGCCAGCAGCCCCGGGACAGGGGGACTAGTGGTTAAGGATGAGCAGTTCTTC. This encodes CASSPGTGGLVVKDEQFF.

The chain links TRBV20-1 to TRBJ1-2; a weak D match, TRBD1 (5 bases). The CDR3 sequence is 16 residues long. The V end lost 4 bases, the J end lost 0 bases, and 18 bases lay between the germline ends. Germline CDR1 is DFQATT and CDR2 is SNEGSKA (reference sequence). CDR3 residues: CSATETVNEANYGYTF. The CDR3 DNA sequence: TGCAGTGCTACCGAGACAGTTAATGAGGCTAACTATGGCTACACCTTC.

V is TRBV2 and J is TRBJ2-2; 7 nucleotides match TRBD1. V lost 6 bases and J lost 4; bases outside the gene matches: 8. This CDR3 is built from 15 residues. Germline assignment: CDR1 SNHLY and CDR2 FYNNEI. The CDR3 sequence is CASRGDRVGTGELFF. In nucleotides, the CDR3 is TGTGCCAGCAGGGGAGACAGGGTCGGCACCGGGGAGCTGTTTTTT.

This clonotype was seen a handful of times. This rearrangement joins TRBV7-2 to TRBJ2-5; a weak D match, TRBD1 (6 bases). Germline V lookup: CDR1 SGHTA, CDR2 FQGNSA. Trimming took 1 base from V and 5 from J, leaving 14 bases between them. The CDR3 consists of 15 residues. In nucleotides, the CDR3 is TGTGCCAGCAGCTTAGATCGGGCAGGGGTCGAGACCCAGTACTTC. Amino acid sequence: CASSLDRAGVETQYF.

The rearrangement joins TRBV28 to TRBJ2-1; D is perhaps TRBD2 (6 bases). This CDR3 has 13 residues. Trimming removed 4 bases at V and 6 bases at J, with 10 bases between. CDR1 and CDR2 from the germline V gene are MDHEN and SYDVKM. CDR3 sequence (DNA): TGTGCCAGCAGTTATAACGGGGGCAATGAGCAGTTCTTC. Amino acid sequence: CASSYNGGNEQFF.

The chain links TRBV20-1 to TRBJ1-5; TRBD1 agrees at 8 bases. The CDR3 contains 14 residues. V shed 6 bases, J shed 9 bases, and the junction held 13 bases outside the gene matches. Per germline, CDR1 DFQATT and CDR2 SNEGSKA (reference sequence). CDR3 nucleotides: TGCAGTGCCGAGACAGGGGATGAGATTCGGCCCCAGCATTTT. Protein product: CSAETGDEIRPQHF.

This clonotype occurred a few times. DNA for the CDR3: TGTGCCAGCAGCCTCCTAGCGGGGAAGGACGAGCAGTACTTC. Protein sequence: CASSLLAGKDEQYF. The chain has TRBV3-1 and TRBJ2-7; 9 bases line up with TRBD2. In germline, CDR1 is LGHDT, CDR2 YNNKEL (reference sequence). This CDR3 has 14 amino acids. Trimming took 4 bases from V and 5 from J; bases not matched to a gene: 6.